The 25 T cell receptor beta chains below come from one sample, sequenced in a study of blood T cell repertoires in COVID-19. The protocol was immunoSEQ multiplex PCR, while the TCRdb copy is restricted to in-frame clones and leaves out a portion. The sample lists roughly 420,000 clones, over 75% seen once, with approximately 1% in the top ten. Sample: PBMCs or T cells enriched from blood (not recorded which). These receptors were taken from a woman in her 30s with acute COVID-19.

V and J are TRBV23-1 and TRBJ1-1; possibly TRBD1 for D (5 bases). TRBV23-1 is filed as an ORF, its function uncertain. The CDR3 spans 23 residues. V was pared by 2 bases and J by 0 bases, with 34 bases between. The CDR3 region is CASSQISTGRLPFYGLMNTEAFF. For the CDR3, the DNA is TGCGCCAGCAGTCAAATCTCCACAGGCCGATTGCCGTTCTACGGGCTAATGAACACTGAAGCTTTCTTT.

V and J are TRBV18 and TRBJ1-4; D unclear. Germline V gives CDR1 KGHSH, CDR2 LQKENI. V shed 2 bases and J shed 5 bases, with 12 bases lying between them. The CDR3 is made up of 15 amino acids. The DNA of the CDR3 is TGTGCCAGCTCACCAATTCCGACACTGAATGAAAAACTGTTTTTT. Protein: CASSPIPTLNEKLFF.

The genes are TRBV6-5 and TRBJ1-1, with D perhaps TRBD1 (6 bases). The V and J ends lost 0 bases and 11 bases respectively, with 13 bases between them. The CDR3 consists of 13 residues. CDR1 is MNHEY and CDR2 is SVGAGI in the germline V gene. CDR3 protein: CASSYSRGAGAFF. For the CDR3, the DNA is TGTGCCAGCAGTTACTCCCGGGGGGCAGGGGCTTTCTTT.

The gene calls are TRBV13 and TRBJ2-7, with 12 bases identical to TRBD2. Looked up from germline, CDR1 is PRHDT and CDR2 is FYEKMQ (reference sequence). J was trimmed by 0 bases and V by 5 bases; bases with no gene match: 14. This CDR3 is built from 19 residues. The CDR3 region has the DNA TGTGCCAGCAGCCCCCCCCCGACTAGCGGGGGTCCCTCCTCCTACGAGCAGTACTTC. This sequence encodes CASSPPPTSGGPSSYEQYF.

The gene calls are TRBV29-1 and TRBJ1-2; tentative D call: TRBD1 (5 bases). The CDR3 extends over 15 amino acids. Trimming left V 1 base short and J 4 bases short, with 16 bases between. Germline CDR1 is SQVTM and CDR2 is ANQGSEA. CDR3 sequence reads: CSVEGPVQESYGYTF. The CDR3 DNA follows: TGCAGCGTTGAAGGCCCGGTACAGGAGTCCTATGGCTACACCTTC.

The chain employs TRBV2 and TRBJ1-2; D is unclear. The CDR3 has 12 amino acids. Trimming cost V 8 bases and J 4 bases, with 11 bases left between them. From germline, CDR1 is SNHLY and CDR2 FYNNEI. The CDR3 region has the DNA TGTGCCAGCGCCGGAGTGGGCTATGGCTACACCTTC. It codes for CASAGVGYGYTF.

V usage is TRBV6-2 or TRBV6-3 and J usage is TRBJ2-7; 7 nucleotides agree with TRBD1. V lost 5 bases and J lost 9; bases outside the gene matches: 13. The germline gives CDR1 MNHEY, CDR2 SVGEGT. The CDR3 contains 14 residues. The CDR3 protein is CASSAGGVPTVQYF. In DNA, the CDR3 is TGTGCCAGCAGTGCAGGGGGTGTACCTACGGTGCAGTACTTC.

The V call is TRBV11-3, the J call TRBJ2-7; D might be TRBD2 (5 bases). Looked up from germline, CDR1 is SGHNT and CDR2 is YENEEA. With 2 bases removed from V and 2 bases from J, the gap between germline ends came to 13 bases. This CDR3 is 15 amino acids long. As DNA, the CDR3 is TGTGCCAGCAGCTTACGGGGAGTGGGTCCCTACGAGCAGTACTTC. Its protein product is CASSLRGVGPYEQYF. Together with reference TRBV11-3 and TRBJ2-7, the CDR3 gives the full variable domain: EAGVVQSPRYKIIEKKQPVAFWCNPISGHNTLYWYLQNLGQGPELLIRYENEEAVDDSQLPKDRFSAERLKGVDSTLKIQPAELGDSAVYLCASSLRGVGPYEQYFGPGTRLTVT.

The chain links TRBV19 to TRBJ1-2; D unclear. CDR1 LNHDA and CDR2 SQIVND come from the germline V gene (reference sequence). CDR3 length: 15 residues. V dropped 1 base and J dropped 0 bases, with 9 bases sitting between them. The CDR3 spells CASSIAAATNYGYTF. The CDR3 DNA reads TGTGCCAGTAGTATAGCGGCAGCGACTAACTATGGCTACACCTTC.

The J gene is TRBJ1-5, the V gene TRBV27, with TRBD1 identical over 8 bases. V lost 6 bases to trimming and J lost 0 bases; unmatched junction nucleotides: 7. The CDR3 length is 16 residues. Germline V gene lookup returns CDR1 MNHEY and CDR2 SMNVEV (reference sequence). CDR3 nucleotides: TGTGCCAGCAGAACCGGGACAGGATATAGCAATCAGCCCCAGCATTTT. Its protein product is CASRTGTGYSNQPQHF.

The chain is built from TRBV6-1 and TRBJ1-2; D not certain. V lost 2 bases, J lost 8 bases, and 18 bases lay in between. CDR3 size: 15 residues. Germline loops: CDR1 MNHNS, CDR2 SASEGT. CDR3 sequence: CASSESLPRSKGYTF. CDR3 bases: TGTGCCAGCAGTGAATCTCTTCCACGGAGCAAGGGCTACACCTTC.

This clone was picked up a small number of times. This chain connects TRBV7-2 to TRBJ2-7, with D tentatively TRBD1 (6 bases). Germline V gene data show CDR1 as SGHTA and CDR2 as FQGNSA. Deletions cut 0 bases from V and 0 bases from J, with 9 bases between. CDR3 length equals 15 residues. CDR3 in amino acids: CASSLAQGNSYEQYF. In DNA, the CDR3 is TGTGCCAGCAGCTTAGCGCAGGGGAACTCCTACGAGCAGTACTTC.

The chain combines TRBV27 with TRBJ1-6; tentatively, D is TRBD1 (5 bases). This CDR3 contains 15 residues. In germline, CDR1 is MNHEY, CDR2 SMNVEV (reference sequence). Trimming left V 1 base short and J 5 bases short, with 9 bases between. The CDR3 here is CASSLLQAHNSPLHF. DNA for the CDR3: TGTGCCAGCAGTTTATTACAGGCCCATAATTCACCCCTCCACTTT.

This clone was detected once. This chain links TRBV19 with TRBJ1-5, with TRBD1 identical over 8 bases. Trimming at V came to 5 bases and at J to 2 bases, leaving 8 bases not matched to a gene. This CDR3 is built from 16 residues. Germline V gives CDR1 LNHDA, CDR2 SQIVND (reference sequence). The CDR3 nucleotides are TGTGCCAGTAGTGCCATTGACAGGGGTGGCAATCAGCCCCAGCATTTT. Protein product: CASSAIDRGGNQPQHF.

The chain combines TRBV6-2 or TRBV6-3 with TRBJ2-7, with a possible D match to TRBD1 (5 bases). Germline lookup yields CDR1 MNHEY and CDR2 SVGEGT. V lost 5 bases and J 7 bases, leaving 12 bases between the germline ends. This CDR3 spans 12 amino acids. CDR3 DNA: TGTGCCAGCAGTCCGGACATGAGAGAGCAGTACTTC. Protein sequence: CASSPDMREQYF.

The gene calls are TRBV12-5 and TRBJ1-6, with 8 bases fitting TRBD1. CDR1 LGHNT and CDR2 FRNRAP come from the germline V gene. The CDR3 runs 16 residues. The trim removed 6 bases at V and 4 bases at J, leaving 8 bases unmatched. CDR3 sequence reads: CASGTDRQGYNSPLHF. The DNA of the CDR3 is TGTGCTAGTGGCACTGATAGACAGGGGTATAATTCACCCCTCCACTTT.

This clone was seen just once. The chain has TRBV24-1 and TRBJ2-3, with 9 nucleotides matching TRBD2. J gave up 7 bases and V 4 bases, and 14 bases lay outside the gene matches. Germline V gene lookup returns CDR1 KGHDR and CDR2 SFDVKD. The CDR3 extends over 17 amino acids. The CDR3 DNA reads TGTGCCACCAGTGACACCCCCGGGACTAGCTCAAGTAATACGCAGTATTTT. Amino acid sequence: CATSDTPGTSSSNTQYF.

The gene calls are TRBV6-2 or TRBV6-3 and TRBJ2-7; 8 bases line up with TRBD1. The junction had 11 bases not matched to a gene; V was cut back by 3 bases and J by 4 bases. The CDR3 extends over 16 amino acids. Germline lookup yields CDR1 MNHEY and CDR2 SVGEGT. The CDR3 protein is CASSYVEGTGDYEQYF. The DNA for the CDR3 is TGTGCCAGCAGTTATGTGGAAGGGACAGGAGATTACGAGCAGTACTTC.

The chain combines TRBV27 with TRBJ2-1; 7 bases are a match to TRBD1. The CDR3 is made up of 16 amino acids. Trimming took 4 bases from V and 4 from J; bases not matched to a gene: 10. Germline CDR1 is MNHEY and CDR2 is SMNVEV (reference sequence). The CDR3 reads CASSSRDRVRYNEQFF. The CDR3 coding sequence is TGTGCCAGCAGTTCGAGAGACAGGGTAAGATACAATGAGCAGTTCTTC.

The chain uses TRBV29-1 and TRBJ2-1; 9 bases map to TRBD2. Germline CDR1 SQVTM, CDR2 ANQGSEA. This CDR3 is 14 amino acids long. The junction had 3 bases not matched to a gene; V was cut back by 6 bases and J by 0 bases. The CDR3 protein is CSVGGGASYNEQFF. The CDR3 DNA is TGCAGCGTAGGCGGGGGGGCCTCCTACAATGAGCAGTTCTTC.

The V gene is TRBV28, the J gene TRBJ2-7, with 10 positions matching TRBD2. This CDR3 is built from 14 residues. Trimming removed 5 bases from V and 2 bases from J; junction bases left unmatched: 3. Germline V gene sequence: CDR1 MDHEN, CDR2 SYDVKM. CDR3 coding DNA: TGTGCCAGCAGTACTAGCGGGGTCGCCTACGAGCAGTACTTC. This translates into CASSTSGVAYEQYF.

The rearrangement joins TRBV21-1 to TRBJ2-2; the table names TRBD1, a call not compared with the DNA. TRBV21-1 is designated a pseudogene. This CDR3 region has 14 residues. The CDR3 DNA follows: TGTGCCAGCGGGGACAGATCGGAACCCGGGGAGCTGTTTTTT. This gives the protein CASGDRSEPGELFF.

This chain joins TRBV7-6 and TRBJ2-7, with TRBD2 as a possible D gene (6 bases). Trimming removed 1 base from V and 2 bases from J, with 12 bases in between. The CDR3 has 15 amino acids. Germline V CDR1 and CDR2: SGHVS, FNYEAQ. The CDR3 nucleotides read TGTGCCAGCAGCTTAGGCCCCGGACTAACCTACGAGCAGTACTTC. Translating gives CASSLGPGLTYEQYF.

This sequence joins TRBV7-2 and TRBJ1-5; TRBD1 might be the D (5 bases). Trimming took 2 bases from V and 3 from J, leaving 11 bases between them. This CDR3 has 15 residues. CDR1 is SGHTA, CDR2 FQGNSA, per germline. The CDR3 sequence is CASSLIPGNNQPQHF. The CDR3 DNA reads TGTGCCAGCAGCTTAATACCAGGGAACAATCAGCCCCAGCATTTT.

The chain couples TRBV7-6 to TRBJ2-1, with 7 bases identical to TRBD1. Per germline, CDR1 SGHVS and CDR2 FNYEAQ. There are 15 residues in the CDR3. V was clipped by 5 bases and J by 0 bases; unmatched bases: 4. The CDR3 region has the DNA TGTGCCAGCAGCCCGCGACAGGGCTCCTACAATGAGCAGTTCTTC. It specifies CASSPRQGSYNEQFF.